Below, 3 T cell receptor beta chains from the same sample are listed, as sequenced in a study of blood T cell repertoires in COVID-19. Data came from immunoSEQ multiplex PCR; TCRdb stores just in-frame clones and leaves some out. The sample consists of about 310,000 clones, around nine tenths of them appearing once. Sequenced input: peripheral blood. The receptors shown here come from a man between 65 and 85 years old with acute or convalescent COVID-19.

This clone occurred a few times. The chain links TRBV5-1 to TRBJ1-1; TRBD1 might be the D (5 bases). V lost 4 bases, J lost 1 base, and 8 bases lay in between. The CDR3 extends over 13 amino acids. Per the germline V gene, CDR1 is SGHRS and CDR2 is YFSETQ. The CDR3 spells CASSITGNTEAFF. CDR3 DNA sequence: TGCGCCAGCAGCATTACAGGGAACACTGAAGCTTTCTTT.

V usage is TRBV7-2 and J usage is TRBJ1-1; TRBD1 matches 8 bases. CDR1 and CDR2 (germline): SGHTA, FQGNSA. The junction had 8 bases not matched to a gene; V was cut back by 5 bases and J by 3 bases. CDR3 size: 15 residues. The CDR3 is CASSESGGSDTEAFF. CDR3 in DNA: TGTGCCAGCAGCGAATCAGGGGGCAGTGACACTGAAGCTTTCTTT. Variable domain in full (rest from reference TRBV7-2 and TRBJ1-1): GAGVSQSPSNKVTEKGKDVELRCDPISGHTALYWYRQSLGQGLEFLIYFQGNSAPDKSGLPSDRFSAERTGGSVSTLTIQRTQQEDSAVYLCASSESGGSDTEAFFGQGTRLTVV.

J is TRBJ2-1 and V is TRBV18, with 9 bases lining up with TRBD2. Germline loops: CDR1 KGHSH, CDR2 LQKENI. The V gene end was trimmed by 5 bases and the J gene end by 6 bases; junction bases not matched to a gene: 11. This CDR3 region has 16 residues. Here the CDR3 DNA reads TGTGCCAGCTCAAAAAATAGCGGGAGTACCGGCAATGAGCAGTTCTTC. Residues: CASSKNSGSTGNEQFF.